This T cell receptor (beta chain) is drawn from a study of immune heterogeneity within non-small cell lung tumors. Study details: Several squamous cell carcinomas, about nine non-squamous carcinomas and 1 not otherwise specified made up the tumors. Study-level points and caveats: The repertoire of each individual patient held high-frequency T-cell receptor beta clonotypes that were largely distinct from those of other patients. Local clonality of T cells correlated moderately yet significantly with local tumor mutational burden (R approximately 0.35). Recurrence of the same dominant CDR3 beta clonotypes was seen across tumor sites within a patient, and site-unique high-frequency clones were present alongside them.

This clonotype was found a few times. As yet, its antigen is unknown. A junction boundary mismatches the germline segment, possibly from a read error. Amplification of the TCR beta CDR3 was achieved through multiplex PCR with 32 V and 13 J primers. TCRdb reanalysed the multiplex PCR reads using MiXCR and keeps one entry per CDR3 protein. Of roughly 15,000 distinct CDR3 sequences in the sample, 25% to 35% were seen once. Bulk tumor genomic DNA, around 580 ng per sample, was used as template. Primary tumors were biopsied several times each, far apart, intraoperatively. Those enrolled were patients newly diagnosed with untreated non-small cell lung cancer and undergoing curative surgery. The CDR3 loop spans 14 amino acids. CDR1 is SGHAT, CDR2 FQNNGV, per germline.

J is TRBJ1-1 and V is TRBV11-2, with 9 bases that match TRBD1. Specimen: lung tumor tissue. The TCR originated in a woman aged 45-59 years with non-small cell lung cancer. CDR3 amino acids: CASSPRTGATEALF. The CDR3 coding sequence is TGTGCCAGCAGCCCGAGGACAGGGGCGACTGAAGCTCTCTTT.